Described below is a single T cell receptor beta chain sequence and its context. Its antigen is unknown. Other nucleotide sequences from this sample produce the same CDR3. Germline V gene data show CDR1 as SGHTA and CDR2 as FQGTGA. The CDR3 contains 15 residues. V trimming: 2 bases; J trimming: 6 bases; junction bases outside the gene matches: 6. The data stem from a study of OX40 agonist ivuxolimab in advanced cancers. Study-wide findings and caveats: Clonal expansion from baseline to week 6 occurred in both CD4+ and CD8+ T cells.

Assay used: immunoSEQ multiplex PCR; TCRdb lists only in-frame clones, some missing. The sample holds over 80,000 clones, 87% seen once. The source of this sequence is an adult with an advanced solid tumor such as melanoma, head and neck, liver or kidney cancer. The specimen was CD4+ or CD8+ T cells sorted from blood, collected in a trial of the OX40 agonist ivuxolimab. The V and J genes are TRBV7-3 and TRBJ2-3, with 9 bases matching TRBD2. CDR3 amino acids: CASSLAGGPADTQYF. CDR3 coding DNA: TGTGCCAGCAGCTTAGCGGGAGGGCCGGCGGATACGCAGTATTTT.